The T cell receptor beta chain described here comes from a study of blood T cell repertoires in COVID-19. Study summary: The United States, Italy and Spain were the sources of the acute and convalescent COVID-19 samples. Sample material is recorded as cDNA or gDNA derived from T cells, B-cell-depleted T cells, or PBMCs.

Under the authors' procedure: Researchers report that nucleated cell counts were estimated from reference gene primer amplification. Using immunoSEQ multiplex PCR, the repertoire was profiled, and TCRdb retains in-frame clones only, with some absent. V, J and clone size are those of that table, while D and trimming were read from the DNA. The profile shows nearly 95,000 clones, about 90% of them singletons. The sample taken for sequencing was peripheral blood. The sequence was obtained from a human donor with active COVID-19. The donor label of this sample is uncertain.

In nucleotides, the CDR3 is TGTGCCTGGAGTGTACGGCCCCAAGGAGATTCACCCCTCCACTTT. Residues: CAWSVRPQGDSPLHF. This chain uses TRBV30 with TRBJ1-6; D unresolved. V dropped 0 bases and J dropped 8 bases, with 14 bases sitting between them. The CDR3 contains 15 residues. The germline V gene encodes CDR1 GTSNPN and CDR2 SVGIG (reference sequence).